The entry that follows covers one T cell receptor (beta chain) sequence. The data originate from a study of cytomegalovirus exposure and HLA in healthy donors. The junction had 13 bases not matched to a gene; V was cut back by 6 bases and J by 3 bases. This CDR3 is built from 17 residues. Germline CDR1 is ENHRY and CDR2 is SYGVKD. This PCR relied on a set of 60 Vbeta primers and 13 Jbeta primers. Clones were sequenced by immunoSEQ multiplex PCR, and TCRdb holds only the in-frame ones, with some missing. The data contain about 130,000 clones, less than 10% of them seen just once; the ten biggest clones take up 1.5% to 2%.

This receptor was obtained from a man aged 45-65 years in good health and CMV-seronegative. This chain connects TRBV10-3 to TRBJ2-2, with 7 positions matching TRBD1. The sequencing input was PBMCs. The CDR3 DNA follows: TGTGCCATCAGGGATTCGACAGGGAACCGGGACACCGGGGAGCTGTTTTTT. Protein sequence: CAIRDSTGNRDTGELFF.